The clone carrying this T cell receptor (beta chain) is medium-sized (0.01 to 0.1%). Its antigen is currently unknown. The study tagged each TCR cDNA molecule with a unique molecular identifier. One entry per CDR3 protein results from TCRdb running MiXCR on the 5' RACE reads. The data contain about 13,000 distinct CDR3 sequences, over 5.5% of them seen just once; the ten biggest clones take up more than 9.5%. The sample originates from a study of spatial heterogeneity in lung cancer. Overall study context: A consistent excess of beta-chain over alpha-chain sequences was detected. Whole-study findings and limits: Within tumors, counts of expanded alpha and beta TCRs tracked tumor mutation counts.

Time point given: sample taken at primary tumor resection. The donors, 70 to 80 patients with untreated early-stage non-small cell lung cancer, provided the samples. The authors sequenced whole RNA from tumor, nontumor lung or frozen PBMC without sorting. In germline, CDR1 is SGHRS, CDR2 YFSETQ. CDR3 size: 16 residues. V dropped 3 bases and J dropped 4 bases, with 14 bases sitting between them. The rearrangement uses TRBV5-1 and TRBJ1-6; no reliable D call. This TCR came from a female donor with early-stage non-small cell lung cancer. The source was lung tumor tissue, collected at surgery. For the CDR3, the DNA is TGCGCCAGCAGCTACCGGACGGATTTATATAATTCACCCCTCCACTTT. The encoded protein is CASSYRTDLYNSPLHF.